Each of the 32 T cell receptor beta chains below was sequenced from the same sample in a study of shared clonotypes between healthy human individuals. Profiling relied on immunoSEQ multiplex PCR, and the TCRdb table lists in-frame clones only, not all of them. The data show 2 million to 2.5 million clones, more than 90% seen once. The sample taken for sequencing was naive CD4+ T cells sorted from blood. The subset denotes: CD45RA+ positively selected. The receptor source for this set is a young man in good health.

This chain joins TRBV14 and TRBJ1-2; TRBD1 might be the D (6 bases). Germline values: CDR1 SGHDN, CDR2 FVKESK. The CDR3 length is 15 residues. Deletions cut 0 bases from V and 4 bases from J, with 12 bases between. CDR3 coding DNA: TGTGCCAGCAGCCAAGAAGAAAACAGGGTCTATGGCTACACCTTC. It codes for CASSQEENRVYGYTF.

This chain links TRBV6-5 with TRBJ2-7; D may be TRBD1 or TRBD2 (5 bases each). Germline loops: CDR1 MNHEY, CDR2 SVGAGI. Trimming removed 4 bases at V and 6 bases at J, with 16 bases between. The CDR3 sequence is 14 residues long. CDR3 amino acids: CASSSPTRESEQYF. In DNA, the CDR3 is TGTGCCAGCAGTTCCCCAACCAGGGAGAGCGAGCAGTACTTC.

The rearrangement links TRBV5-4 to TRBJ1-6; D unresolved. Looked up from germline, CDR1 is SGHNT and CDR2 is YYREEE (reference sequence). V lost 0 bases and J 8 bases, leaving 12 bases between the germline ends. This CDR3 is built from 15 residues. For the CDR3, the DNA is TGTGCCAGCAGCTTGGGGGATGCCCAACATTCACCCCTCCACTTT. Amino acids: CASSLGDAQHSPLHF.

The rearrangement links TRBV7-8 to TRBJ2-2; D is uncertain. Germline lookup yields CDR1 SGHVS and CDR2 FQNEAQ. CDR3 length: 12 amino acids. V was cut by 6 bases and J by 4 bases, with 6 bases left in between. CDR3 amino acids: CASRRATGELFF. For the CDR3, the DNA is TGTGCCAGCAGACGGGCCACCGGGGAGCTGTTTTTT.

This rearrangement joins TRBV7-3 to TRBJ2-1; D is unclear. Germline CDR1 is SGHTA and CDR2 is FQGTGA. This CDR3 comprises 13 residues. Trimming pared 1 base from V and 4 bases from J, leaving 5 bases between. This CDR3 reads CASSLMVYNEQFF. The DNA of the CDR3 is TGTGCCAGCAGCTTAATGGTATACAATGAGCAGTTCTTC.

Regarding this clone: Other DNA variants within this sample encode the same CDR3. The rearrangement uses TRBV11-3 and TRBJ2-1; TRBD1 aligns across 9 bases. This CDR3 spans 15 amino acids. V lost 5 bases, J lost 1 base, and 3 bases stayed unmatched. Germline V gene data show CDR1 as SGHNT and CDR2 as YENEEA. CDR3 region: CASSPGQGSYNEQFF. CDR3 nucleotide sequence: TGTGCCAGCAGCCCCGGACAGGGGTCCTACAATGAGCAGTTCTTC.

As concerns this clone: At the DNA level, this CDR3 is encoded by other sequences in the same sample as well. V usage is TRBV27 and J usage is TRBJ1-5; D call uncertain. Germline values: CDR1 MNHEY, CDR2 SMNVEV (reference sequence). This CDR3 contains 13 residues. Deletions cut 3 bases from V and 2 bases from J, with 5 bases between. The CDR3 sequence is CASSFLGNQPQHF. The DNA for the CDR3 is TGTGCCAGCAGTTTCCTGGGCAATCAGCCCCAGCATTTT.

V gene TRBV5-1 combines with J gene TRBJ1-6, with D possibly matching TRBD1 (5 bases). V was clipped by 4 bases and J by 7 bases, with 15 bases between them. The CDR3 has 15 amino acids. Germline V lookup: CDR1 SGHRS, CDR2 YFSETQ. Here the CDR3 DNA reads TGCGCCAGCAGCCCCCTTCCCAGGGAAAATTCACCCCTCCACTTT. Translated: CASSPLPRENSPLHF.

This clone occurred once. This chain uses TRBV7-9 with TRBJ1-4; no clear D. The CDR3 runs to 15 residues. From germline, CDR1 is SEHNR and CDR2 FQNEAQ (reference sequence). The germline V and J ends were trimmed by 3 bases and 7 bases, with 15 bases remaining between them. This chain's CDR3 is CASSFGSRGGEKLFF. The CDR3 DNA is TGTGCCAGCAGCTTTGGATCCAGAGGAGGTGAAAAACTGTTTTTT.

V is TRBV7-9 and J is TRBJ1-2, with D possibly being TRBD1 (6 bases). The CDR3 totals 14 residues. The ends were cut back, 3 bases at V and 8 bases at J, with 16 bases in the middle. Per the germline V gene, CDR1 is SEHNR and CDR2 is FQNEAQ (reference sequence). This CDR3 reads CASSLNIQGGGYTF. The CDR3 region has the DNA TGTGCCAGCAGCTTGAATATACAGGGTGGCGGCTACACCTTC.

The V gene is TRBV18, the J gene TRBJ2-1; D is perhaps TRBD2 (5 bases). The CDR3 covers 13 residues. V was trimmed by 5 bases and J by 8 bases, leaving 13 bases between them. The germline V gene has CDR1 KGHSH and CDR2 LQKENI. CDR3 coding DNA: TGTGCCAGCTCATCACTTTTGCGGGATGAGCAGTTCTTC. It yields the protein CASSSLLRDEQFF.

The table lists this clone with a count of one. The V call is TRBV27, the J call TRBJ1-5, with a tentative D call TRBD1 (6 bases). CDR3 length: 14 residues. Trimming took off 4 bases at V and 7 bases at J, with 14 bases between the two ends. Germline-derived CDR1 and CDR2 are MNHEY and SMNVEV (reference sequence). Written as DNA, the CDR3 is TGTGCCAGCAGTTCCAGGGGAAAGTGGCAGCCCCAGCATTTT. Its protein product is CASSSRGKWQPQHF.

As DNA, the CDR3 is TGTGCAGGCGGGGGGCTCAGTGGCTACACCTTC. Translation: CAGGGLSGYTF. The genes are TRBV18 and TRBJ1-2; possibly TRBD1 for D (6 bases). The CDR3 length is 11 residues. From germline, CDR1 is KGHSH and CDR2 LQKENI.

The chain couples TRBV28 to TRBJ2-3, with TRBD1 matching 11 bases. The CDR3 extends over 16 amino acids. Looked up from germline, CDR1 is MDHEN and CDR2 is SYDVKM. With 4 bases clipped from V and 4 bases from J, the junction kept 7 bases outside the gene matches. The CDR3 nucleotides are TGTGCCAGCAGTTCCCCCGGGACAGGGGGGGCAGATACGCAGTATTTT. Amino acids: CASSSPGTGGADTQYF.

About this clone itself: The same CDR3 also results from other DNA sequences found in this sample. The chain is built from TRBV5-1 and TRBJ2-2, with D tentatively TRBD2 (5 bases). Germline V lookup: CDR1 SGHRS, CDR2 YFSETQ. This CDR3 has 14 residues. V was trimmed by 7 bases and J by 2 bases, leaving 12 bases between them. CDR3 in amino acids: CASSRGDNTGELFF. For the CDR3, the DNA is TGCGCCAGCTCACGGGGAGATAACACCGGGGAGCTGTTTTTT. The full variable domain, completed using reference TRBV5-1 and TRBJ2-2, is KAGVTQTPRYLIKTRGQQVTLSCSPISGHRSVSWYQQTPGQGLQFLFEYFSETQRNKGNFPGRFSGRQFSNSRSEMNVSTLELGDSALYLCASSRGDNTGELFFGEGSRLTVL.

The CDR3 is CASSLGGTGDSYEQYF. The CDR3, as DNA: TGCGCCAGCAGCTTAGGCGGGACAGGGGATTCCTACGAGCAGTACTTC. V usage is TRBV5-1 and J usage is TRBJ2-7; TRBD1 matches at 10 bases. The length of the CDR3 is 16 residues. V shed 2 bases and J 1 base; nucleotides not matched to a gene: 6. Germline V gene lookup returns CDR1 SGHRS and CDR2 YFSETQ.

About this clone itself: At the DNA level, this CDR3 is encoded by other sequences in the same sample as well. CDR3 DNA sequence: TGTGCCAGCAGCTTAGCAGGACCCTATGGCTACACCTTC. Its translation is CASSLAGPYGYTF. The chain links TRBV7-9 to TRBJ1-2; D is unclear. The V gene lost 0 bases and the J gene lost 4 bases, with 6 bases spanning the gap. The germline V gene encodes CDR1 SEHNR and CDR2 FQNEAQ (reference sequence). This CDR3 region has 13 residues.

The chain links TRBV10-3 to TRBJ2-7, with 9 bases matching TRBD1. This CDR3 region has 14 residues. From germline, CDR1 is ENHRY and CDR2 SYGVKD. V dropped 7 bases and J dropped 7; count of bases not matched to a gene: 11. In DNA form, the CDR3 reads TGTGCCATCAAGGCGGACAGGGGTCCCGAGGAGCAGTACTTC. This sequence encodes CAIKADRGPEEQYF.

This clone occurred a few times. The sample carries other DNA sequences with the same CDR3. The chain recombines TRBV5-1 with TRBJ2-7, with 8 positions matching TRBD1. Germline V CDR1 and CDR2: SGHRS, YFSETQ. V gave up 3 bases and J gave up 3 bases; unmatched junction bases: 2. The CDR3 loop spans 13 amino acids. The CDR3 sequence: CASSSGQGYEQYF. Written as DNA, the CDR3 is TGCGCCAGCAGCTCCGGACAGGGCTACGAGCAGTACTTC.

About this clone: At the DNA level, this CDR3 is encoded by other sequences in the same sample as well. V is TRBV29-1 and J is TRBJ1-5; TRBD1 matches 9 bases. CDR1 is SQVTM and CDR2 is ANQGSEA in the germline V gene. V shed 4 bases and J 5 bases; nucleotides not matched to a gene: 3. The CDR3 has 13 amino acids. As DNA, the CDR3 is TGCAGCGTTGGGGGACAGGGCGATCAGCCCCAGCATTTT. Protein sequence: CSVGGQGDQPQHF.

The chain recombines TRBV10-3 with TRBJ2-1; D is tentatively TRBD1 or TRBD2 (5 bases each). Trimming took off 2 bases at V and 11 bases at J, with 13 bases between the two ends. This CDR3 comprises 13 residues. Germline-derived CDR1 and CDR2 are ENHRY and SYGVKD. The CDR3 DNA sequence: TGTGCCATCAGTGAGCTGACCGAGGGGCAGCAGTTCTTC. Amino acids: CAISELTEGQQFF.

The chain recombines TRBV29-1 with TRBJ1-2, with D perhaps TRBD1 (6 bases). Trimming took off 4 bases at V and 3 bases at J, with 15 bases between the two ends. The CDR3 spans 14 residues. The germline V gene has CDR1 SQVTM and CDR2 ANQGSEA. DNA for the CDR3: TGCAGCGTTGGTAGCGAGACAGGTTACTATGGCTACACCTTC. Its translation: CSVGSETGYYGYTF.

The V gene is TRBV7-9, the J gene TRBJ2-7; 7 positions agree with TRBD1. With 1 base clipped from V and 4 bases from J, the junction kept 7 bases outside the gene matches. Germline V lookup: CDR1 SEHNR, CDR2 FQNEAQ (reference sequence). This CDR3 is 15 amino acids long. In nucleotides, the CDR3 is TGTGCCAGCAGCTTAGGACAGGGCGGCAGTTACGAGCAGTACTTC. As protein: CASSLGQGGSYEQYF.

This chain uses TRBV2 with TRBJ1-1; possibly TRBD1 for D (5 bases). Germline loops: CDR1 SNHLY, CDR2 FYNNEI. The V and J ends lost 2 bases and 3 bases respectively, with 10 bases between them. This CDR3 contains 14 residues. The CDR3 bases are TGTGCCAGCAGTGAATCGGACACCTACACTGAAGCTTTCTTT. It encodes CASSESDTYTEAFF. The entire variable domain, with the rest obtained from reference TRBV2 and TRBJ1-1, is as follows: EPEVTQTPSHQVTQMGQEVILRCVPISNHLYFYWYRQILGQKVEFLVSFYNNEISEKSEIFDDQFSVERPDGSNFTLKIRSTKLEDSAMYFCASSESDTYTEAFFGQGTRLTVV.

The gene calls are TRBV14 and TRBJ2-1; D is unclear. The CDR3 totals 13 residues. Trimming stripped 1 base from V and 10 bases from J, with 11 bases between. Germline V gene lookup returns CDR1 SGHDN and CDR2 FVKESK. Here the CDR3 DNA reads TGTGCCAGCAGCCAAGGAGGAATTCTAGAGCAGTTCTTC. This codes for CASSQGGILEQFF.

The genes are TRBV7-8 and TRBJ1-2; D not resolved. Germline V gives CDR1 SGHVS, CDR2 FQNEAQ. V was shortened by 2 bases and J by 8 bases, with 27 bases between the two germline ends. CDR3 length: 18 residues. The CDR3 is CASSLRESRNLHAEGYTF. The CDR3, as DNA: TGTGCCAGCAGCTTAAGGGAATCGCGGAACCTCCACGCTGAAGGCTACACCTTC.

The chain recombines TRBV18 with TRBJ1-4, with D possibly TRBD1 on 6 matching bases. CDR3 length equals 15 residues. Trimming took 2 bases from V and 4 from J, leaving 11 bases between them. CDR1 KGHSH and CDR2 LQKENI come from the germline V gene. The CDR3 region has the DNA TGTGCCAGCTCACCAGGGACACGTAATAATGAAAAACTGTTTTTT. It is translated as CASSPGTRNNEKLFF.

This clone has a single count. J is TRBJ1-5 and V is TRBV9; no definite D call. The V gene lost 0 bases and the J gene lost 2 bases, with 15 bases spanning the gap. The CDR3 contains 17 residues. Germline-derived CDR1 and CDR2 are SGDLS and YYNGEE. The CDR3 here is CASSVAALRVGNQPQHF. As DNA, the CDR3 is TGTGCCAGCAGCGTAGCGGCCTTGAGGGTAGGCAATCAGCCCCAGCATTTT.

CDR3: CSADGGVAETQYF. The CDR3 DNA reads as TGCAGCGCCGACGGGGGGGTTGCAGAGACCCAGTACTTC. This chain links TRBV29-1 with TRBJ2-5, with 8 positions matching TRBD2. This CDR3 spans 13 amino acids. The germline CDR1 and CDR2 sequences are SQVTM and ANQGSEA. J gave up 4 bases and V 7 bases, and 8 bases lay outside the gene matches.

The rearrangement uses TRBV30 and TRBJ2-2, with TRBD2 matching over 9 bases. V shed 3 bases and J 3 bases; nucleotides not matched to a gene: 2. The CDR3 runs to 14 residues. The germline gives CDR1 GTSNPN, CDR2 SVGIG (reference sequence). For the CDR3, the DNA is TGTGCCTGGAGAGGGACTAGCTACACCGGGGAGCTGTTTTTT. Translated, it gives CAWRGTSYTGELFF.

V usage is TRBV11-3 and J usage is TRBJ2-7; 9 bases line up with TRBD1. The CDR3 totals 16 residues. The germline gives CDR1 SGHNT, CDR2 YENEEA. The V and J ends lost 4 bases and 1 base, in that order; junction bases with no gene match: 8. CDR3 in amino acids: CASSSARTGDSYEQYF. CDR3 DNA: TGTGCCAGCAGCTCCGCCCGGACAGGGGATTCCTACGAGCAGTACTTC.

This sequence joins TRBV6-1 and TRBJ2-4, with D perhaps TRBD1 (5 bases). V was trimmed by 4 bases and J by 9 bases, leaving 16 bases between them. Looked up from germline, CDR1 is MNHNS and CDR2 is SASEGT. This CDR3 is built from 14 residues. CDR3 residues: CASSVRGTFGIQYF. CDR3 DNA sequence: TGTGCCAGCAGTGTAAGGGGCACCTTCGGCATTCAGTACTTC.